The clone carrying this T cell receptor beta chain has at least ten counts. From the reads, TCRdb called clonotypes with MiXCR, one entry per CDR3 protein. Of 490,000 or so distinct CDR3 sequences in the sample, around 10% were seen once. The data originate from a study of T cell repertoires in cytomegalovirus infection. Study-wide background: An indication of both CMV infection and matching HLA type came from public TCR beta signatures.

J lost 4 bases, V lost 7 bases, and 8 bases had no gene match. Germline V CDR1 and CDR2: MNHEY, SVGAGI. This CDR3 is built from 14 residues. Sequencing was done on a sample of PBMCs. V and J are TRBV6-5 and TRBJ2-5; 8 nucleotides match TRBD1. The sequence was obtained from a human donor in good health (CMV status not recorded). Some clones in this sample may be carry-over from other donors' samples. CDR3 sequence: CASKTTGQGETQYF. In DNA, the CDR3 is TGTGCCAGCAAGACGACCGGACAGGGAGAGACCCAGTACTTC.